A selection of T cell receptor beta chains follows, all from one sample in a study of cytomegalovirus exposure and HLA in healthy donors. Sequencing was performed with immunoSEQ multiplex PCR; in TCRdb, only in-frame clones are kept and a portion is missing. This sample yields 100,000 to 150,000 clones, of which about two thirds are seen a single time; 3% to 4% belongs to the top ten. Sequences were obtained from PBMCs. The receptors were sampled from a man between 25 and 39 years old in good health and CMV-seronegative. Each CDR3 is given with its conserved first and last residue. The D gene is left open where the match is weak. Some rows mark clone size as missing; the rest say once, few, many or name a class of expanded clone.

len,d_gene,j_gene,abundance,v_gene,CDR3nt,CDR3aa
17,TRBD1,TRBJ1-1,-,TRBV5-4,TGTGCCAGCAGCTTGGGTGGACAGGGGGCGCGGAACACTGAAGCTTTCTTT,CASSLGGQGARNTEAFF
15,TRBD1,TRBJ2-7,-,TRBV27,TGTGCCAGCAGTTTCAAGGGGGACAGCTTCTACGAGCAGTACTTC,CASSFKGDSFYEQYF
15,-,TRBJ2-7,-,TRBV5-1,TGCGCCAGCAGCTCTAATTTCCTGGGCCGCTACGAGCAGTACTTC,CASSSNFLGRYEQYF
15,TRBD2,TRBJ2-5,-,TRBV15,TGTGCCACCAGTTCCACTAGCGGGGGGGCAGAGACCCAGTACTTC,CATSSTSGGAETQYF
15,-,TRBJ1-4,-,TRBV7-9,TGTGCCAGCAGCTTAGAAGTGAGGAGACCTGAAAAACTGTTTTTT,CASSLEVRRPEKLFF
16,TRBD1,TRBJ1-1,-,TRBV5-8,TGTGCCAGCAGCCCTAGATTGGGACAGGGGCGGACTGAAGCTTTCTTT,CASSPRLGQGRTEAFF
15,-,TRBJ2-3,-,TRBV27,TGTGCCACAATCCCCAGGGTAGGGGCCACAGATACGCAGTATTTT,CATIPRVGATDTQYF
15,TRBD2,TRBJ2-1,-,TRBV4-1,TGCGCCAGCAGCCCCCAATCGCGGGGGGATGATGAGCAGTTCTTC,CASSPQSRGDDEQFF
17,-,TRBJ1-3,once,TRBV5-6,TGTGCCAGCAGCTCGTTTTGGAGAACTGTATCTGGAAACACCATATATTTT,CASSSFWRTVSGNTIYF
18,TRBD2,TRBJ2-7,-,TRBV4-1,TGCGCCAGCAGCCAAGTACGAGACAGGCTCGACGGGGGGGACGAGCAGTACTTC,CASSQVRDRLDGGDEQYF
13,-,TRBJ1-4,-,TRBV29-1,TGCAGCGCCGCAGGGGCTCGGAGCGAAAAACTGTTTTTT,CSAAGARSEKLFF
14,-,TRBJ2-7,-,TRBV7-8,TGTGCCAGCAGCCGACGACAGGACACCTACGAGCAGTACTTC,CASSRRQDTYEQYF
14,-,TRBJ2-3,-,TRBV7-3,TGTGCCAGCAGCTCCCAGGTCCGTGCAGATACGCAGTATTTT,CASSSQVRADTQYF
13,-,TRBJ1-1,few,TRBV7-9,TGTGCCAGCAGCTCACAGGCAGGGCGTAGAGCTTTCTTT,CASSSQAGRRAFF
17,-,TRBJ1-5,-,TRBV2,TGTGCCAGCAGTGAAGCTCAGGAAGACCCCAGCAATCAGCCCCAGCATTTT,CASSEAQEDPSNQPQHF